This TCR beta chain was sequenced in a study of blood T cells in healthy people across ages. Study findings and constraints: More naive CD4+ cells and higher diversity marked long-lived donors relative to aged donors. Estimated diversity, derived from one million T cells, was regarded as an underestimate.

It was with a sample-barcoded 5' primer and a J-beta primer mix that a second PCR of about 7 to 12 cycles was run. Unique molecular identifiers of 12 random nucleotides labeled each cDNA. Researchers report that each sample yielded at least 3 million CDR3-containing paired-end reads. In TCRdb, the 5' RACE reads were re-called with MiXCR into one record per CDR3 protein. The sample shows about 800,000 distinct CDR3 sequences, around 45% of them seen only once. Deletions cut 1 base from V and 1 base from J, with 10 bases between. The CDR3 is made up of 15 amino acids. CDR1 and CDR2 from the germline V gene are SGHTA and FQGTGA. Note on this clonotype: Its antigen is not known.

The TCR was taken from a man older than 75 in good health. The chain uses TRBV7-3 and TRBJ1-1, with unresolved D. The sequenced sample consisted of blood. The chain's CDR3 is CASSLNPVSNTEAFF. DNA for the CDR3: TGTGCCAGCAGCTTAAATCCAGTTTCGAACACTGAAGCTTTCTTT.